This T cell receptor beta chain was obtained from a study of T cell responses to AZD1222 COVID-19 vaccine (dated by TCRdb to about 2021). Describing the broader study: AZD1222 recipients whose second dose came at about 4 weeks and those whose second dose came at about 12 weeks were combined into one group, since spike-specific TCR depth and breadth did not differ between the two schedules. TCR sequencing covered 230 to 250 trial participants: approximately 200 given two doses of AZD1222 and 26 given two doses of MenACWY control vaccine. Trial participants were enrolled into age subgroups of 18-55, 56-69 and 70-plus years, which contained around 140, 26 and 57 TCR-sequenced participants, respectively. Results the study describes overall, beyond this receptor: CD4 TCRs associated with the vaccine covered the entire spike protein, and the dominant responses were in regions 160-218 and 743-854. Participants were mostly white British and included more females than males, and it was suggested by the authors that clonal diversity may have been underestimated. Epitopes outside the regions mutated in the B.1.351 and B.1.1.7 variants were reportedly recognized by nearly half of the unique spike-specific TCRs. Because no day 14 peak-response samples were available, repertoires were characterized only after the peak T cell response. After two AZD1222 doses, both the breadth and the depth of spike-specific TCRs were significantly higher than at day 0 and than in MenACWY recipients. The 56-69-year group was small, and its depth increase did not reach significance, likely because of low power. Only five to seven AZD1222 recipients were SARS-CoV-2 seropositive at baseline, limiting conclusions about previously exposed vaccinees.

Explained via the paper, the time point label denotes: baseline before first vaccination. Vaccinee samples came from UK trials COV001 and COV002, including a single-blind randomized controlled phase 2/3 trial of AZD1222 (ChAdOx1 nCoV-19) in healthy adults. For TCRbeta chain sequencing, PBMC samples were collected from trial participants at day 0 and at day 28 after the second dose. The CDR3 regions of human TCRbeta chains were analyzed by immunosequencing. In the paper's pipeline: TCRs in the repertoires were compared against a reference library of SARS-CoV-2-specific TCRs that had been generated with the MIRA antigen-specificity platform. Breadth was defined as the fraction of unique TCRs that were SARS-CoV-2-associated, and depth was defined as the fraction of total T cells that were SARS-CoV-2-associated. Using the MIRA data, each spike-specific TCR was assigned both to the spike region to which the TCR was reactive and to a CD4 or CD8 class. Log10-transformed breadth and depth values were compared by one-way ANOVA with Sidak's multiple comparisons tests. Sourced from immuneACCESS, this table was stored by TCRdb with only in-frame sequences that have V and J called. A share of the clones is absent; for the studies checked, an unresolved V gene accounts for under half, and the remainder has no known explanation. For V, J and clone size, that table is used; D and trimming come from the DNA. The sample table records about 120,000 clones; 92% of these occur just once. The ten largest clones represent 14% of the sample.

The CDR3 holds 14 amino acids from the cysteine to the phenylalanine. This entry keeps only the CDR3 DNA: 42 bases, framed from base 1. Trimming leaves V shorter by 7 bases and J shorter by 7 bases, with the junction holding 8 bases beyond the gene matches. CDR1 and CDR2, looked up from the germline V gene (reference sequence), are LNHDA and SQIVND. A remark on this clone: The specificity of this receptor is unknown. Per-nucleotide qualities are absent, and no much larger clonotype sits a single base away.

Here the sequenced sample was peripheral blood, taken on day 0 of AZD1222 vaccination. This TCR derives from an adult in good health. The sequence is built from TRBV19 and TRBJ2-2; 8 bases in between match TRBD2. The CDR3 region has the sequence CASIGLAGLGELFF. The nucleotides are TGTGCCAGTATCGGGCTAGCGGGTCTCGGGGAGCTGTTTTTT.